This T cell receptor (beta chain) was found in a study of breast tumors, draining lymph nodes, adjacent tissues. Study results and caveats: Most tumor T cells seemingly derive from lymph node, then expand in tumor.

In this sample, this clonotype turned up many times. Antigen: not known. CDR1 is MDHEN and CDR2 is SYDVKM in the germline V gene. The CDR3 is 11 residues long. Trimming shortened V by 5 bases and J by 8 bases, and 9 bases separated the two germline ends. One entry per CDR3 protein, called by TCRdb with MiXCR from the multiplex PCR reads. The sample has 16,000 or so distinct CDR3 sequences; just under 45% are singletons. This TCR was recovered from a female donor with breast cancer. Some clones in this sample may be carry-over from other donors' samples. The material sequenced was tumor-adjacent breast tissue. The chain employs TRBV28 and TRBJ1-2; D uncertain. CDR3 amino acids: CASSTRFGYTF. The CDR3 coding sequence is TGTGCCAGCAGTACCAGATTCGGCTACACCTTC.